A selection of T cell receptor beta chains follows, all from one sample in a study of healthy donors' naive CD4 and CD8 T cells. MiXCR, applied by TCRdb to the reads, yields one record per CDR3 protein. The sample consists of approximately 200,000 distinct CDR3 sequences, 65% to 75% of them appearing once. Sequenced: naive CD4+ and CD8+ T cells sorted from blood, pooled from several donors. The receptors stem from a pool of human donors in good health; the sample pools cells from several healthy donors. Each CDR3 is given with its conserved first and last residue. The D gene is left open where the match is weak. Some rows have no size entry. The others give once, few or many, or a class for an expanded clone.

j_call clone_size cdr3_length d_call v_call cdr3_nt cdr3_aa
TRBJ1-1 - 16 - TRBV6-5 TGTGCCAGCAGTCAGAGACAGATAAGAGAGAACACTGAAGCTTTCTTT CASSQRQIRENTEAFF
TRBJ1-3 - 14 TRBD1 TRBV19 TGTGCCAGTAGCGACAGGGCAGCTGGAAACACCATATATTTT CASSDRAAGNTIYF
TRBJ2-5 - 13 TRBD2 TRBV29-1 TGCAGCGTTGAATGGCTAGCGGCGGAGACCCAGTACTTC CSVEWLAAETQYF
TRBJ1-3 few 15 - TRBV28 TGTGCCAGCAGTTTGGGGGGACCTAATGGAAACACCATATATTTT CASSLGGPNGNTIYF
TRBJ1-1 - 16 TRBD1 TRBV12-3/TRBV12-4 TGTGCCAGCAGTCTCCGGCCGGGACAGGGGGTGCCTGAAGCTTTCTTT CASSLRPGQGVPEAFF
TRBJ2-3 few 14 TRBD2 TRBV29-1 TGCAGCGTTGAAAGCGGGAAGAGCACAGATACGCAGTATTTT CSVESGKSTDTQYF
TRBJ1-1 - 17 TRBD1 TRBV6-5 TGTGCCAGCAGTTACGGGACAGGGGTGGGTATTAACACTGAAGCTTTCTTT CASSYGTGVGINTEAFF
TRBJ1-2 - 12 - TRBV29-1 TGCAGCGCATCCGACGGTTACTATGGCTACACCTTC CSASDGYYGYTF
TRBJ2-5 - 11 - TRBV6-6 TGTGCCAGCAGTTACATCGAGACCCAGTACTTC CASSYIETQYF
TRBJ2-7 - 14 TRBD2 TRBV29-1 TGCAGCGCCTTACTAGCGGGAGGCTCCTACGAGCAGTACTTC CSALLAGGSYEQYF
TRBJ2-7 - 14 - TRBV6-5 TGTGCCAGCAGTTACACGGTTCCAGGGTACGAGCAGTACTTC CASSYTVPGYEQYF
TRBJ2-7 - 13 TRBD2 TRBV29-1 TGCAGCGTCCTTAGCGGGAGAAGGTACGAGCAGTACTTC CSVLSGRRYEQYF
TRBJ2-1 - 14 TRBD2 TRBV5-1 TGCGCCAGCAGCTTGGCCAAGCGGGAGAATGAGCAGTTCTTC CASSLAKRENEQFF
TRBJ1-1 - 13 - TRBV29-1 TGCAGCGCCCCGGACTATGCGGGAACTGAAGCTTTCTTT CSAPDYAGTEAFF
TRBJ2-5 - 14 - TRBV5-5 TGTGCCAGCAGCTTGGGCCCGGGCGGCGAGACCCAGTACTTC CASSLGPGGETQYF
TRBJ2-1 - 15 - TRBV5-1 TGCGCCAGCAGCTTGGTGGCAGGTTCCTACAATGAGCAGTTCTTC CASSLVAGSYNEQFF
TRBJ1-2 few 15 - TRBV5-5 TGTGCCAGCAGCTTTGGAATAGGGATAAACTATGGCTACACCTTC CASSFGIGINYGYTF
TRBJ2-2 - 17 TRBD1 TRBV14 TGTGCCAGCAGCCAATTGAGGACAGGGACGAACACCGGGGAGCTGTTTTTT CASSQLRTGTNTGELFF
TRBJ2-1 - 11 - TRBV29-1 TGCAGCGCTAACTGGGGGAATGAGCAGTCCTTC CSANWGNEQSF
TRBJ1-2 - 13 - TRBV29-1 TGCAGCGTTGACGAGCAGAAGCACTATGGCTACACCTTC CSVDEQKHYGYTF
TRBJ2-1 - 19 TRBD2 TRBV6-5 TGTGCCAGCAGTTATCCCGCTAGCGGGAGGCCTAGCTCCTACAATGAGCAGTTCTTC CASSYPASGRPSSYNEQFF
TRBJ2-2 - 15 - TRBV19 TGTGCCAGCGCCAGGGGAGACGATGTGGGCGGGGAGCTGTTTTTT CASARGDDVGGELFF
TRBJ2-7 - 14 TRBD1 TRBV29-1 TGCAGCGCCGGGACAGGGGATAGCTCCTACGAGCAGTACTTC CSAGTGDSSYEQYF
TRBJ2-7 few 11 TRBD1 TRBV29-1 TGCAGCGCCCAGGGGGACTACGAGCAGTACTTC CSAQGDYEQYF
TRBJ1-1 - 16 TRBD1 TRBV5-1 TGCGCCAGCAGCTCCCAACAGGGGCTAGGAAACACTGAAGCTTTCTTT CASSSQQGLGNTEAFF
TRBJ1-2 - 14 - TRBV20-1 TGCAGTGCTTACCGGGACAAACCCGGCCGAGGCTACACCTTC CSAYRDKPGRGYTF
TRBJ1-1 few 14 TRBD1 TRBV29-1 TGCAGCGTTGTCCCGGGACAGGGAAAAGCTGAAGCTTTCTTT CSVVPGQGKAEAFF
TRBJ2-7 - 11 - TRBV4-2 TGTGCCAGCAGCCAAGCGTTCGAGCAGTACTTC CASSQAFEQYF
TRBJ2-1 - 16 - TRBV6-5 TGTGCCAGCAGTTACGTAGAGGGAGGTTCGTACAATGAGCAGTTCTTC CASSYVEGGSYNEQFF
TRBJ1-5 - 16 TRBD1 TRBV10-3 TGTGCCATCAGTGAGTCCCCGGACAGGGCGCATCAGCCCCAGCATTTT CAISESPDRAHQPQHF
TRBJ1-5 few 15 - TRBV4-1 TGCGCCAGCAGCCAGAACGAGGGGGGAAATCAGCCCCAGCATTTT CASSQNEGGNQPQHF
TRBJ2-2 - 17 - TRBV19 TGTGCCAGTAGCCCGCTGGAGGGACTTGACAACACCGGGGAGCTGTTTTTT CASSPLEGLDNTGELFF
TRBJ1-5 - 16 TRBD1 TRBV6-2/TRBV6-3 TGTGCCAGCAGTTACCACGGACAGGGGAGCAATCAGCCCCAGCATTTT CASSYHGQGSNQPQHF
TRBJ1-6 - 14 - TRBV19 TGTGCCAGTAGTATAGATCCAGCCGCAACACCCCTCCACTTT CASSIDPAATPLHF
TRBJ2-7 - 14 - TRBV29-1 TGCAGCGTTGGGGCGGCGCGGATCTCCTACGAGCAGTACTTC CSVGAARISYEQYF
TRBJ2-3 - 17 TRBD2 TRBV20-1 TGCAGTGCTAGAGAACTTAGCGGGAGCCCTAGCACAGATACGCAGTATTTT CSARELSGSPSTDTQYF
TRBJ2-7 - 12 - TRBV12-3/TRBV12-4 TGTGCCAGCAGTTTTCCCCGGAACGAGCAGTACTTC CASSFPRNEQYF
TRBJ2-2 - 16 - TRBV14 TGTGCCAGCAGCCAAGTGGCAGGAGCGAACACCGGGGAGCTGTTTTTT CASSQVAGANTGELFF
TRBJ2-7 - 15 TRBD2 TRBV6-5 TGTGCCAGCAGTTACTGGACTAGCGGTTCCTACGAGCAGTACTTC CASSYWTSGSYEQYF
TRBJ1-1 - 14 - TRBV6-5 TGTGCCAGCAGAACCGTACGGGGAAACACTGAAGCTTTCTTT CASRTVRGNTEAFF
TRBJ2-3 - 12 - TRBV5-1 TGCGCCAGCAGCGTTCTCACAGATACGCAGTATTTT CASSVLTDTQYF
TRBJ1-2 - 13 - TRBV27 TGTGCCAGCAGTTTATATGTGGGGGGAGGCTACACCTTC CASSLYVGGGYTF
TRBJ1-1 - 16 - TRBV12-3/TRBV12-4 TGTGCCAGCAGTCCGGCCTCATACCAGTGGGACACTGAAGCTTTCTTT CASSPASYQWDTEAFF
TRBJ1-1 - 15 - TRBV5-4 TGTGCCAGCAGCCCCTACAAGGGCCTGAACACTGAAGCTTTCTTT CASSPYKGLNTEAFF
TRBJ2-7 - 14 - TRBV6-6 TGTGCCAGCATGGTCCTCCCGGGGGCCTACGAGCAGTACTTC CASMVLPGAYEQYF
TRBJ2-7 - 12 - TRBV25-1 TGTGCCAGCAGTGTGACTAACTACGAGCAGTACTTC CASSVTNYEQYF
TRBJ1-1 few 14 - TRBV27 TGTGCCAGCAGCCGGCGGGAAATGAACACTGAAGCTTTCTTT CASSRREMNTEAFF
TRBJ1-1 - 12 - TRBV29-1 TGCAGCGCTCGACTGGTGAACACTGAAGCTTTCTTT CSARLVNTEAFF